The 27 T cell receptor beta chains listed next were all sequenced from one sample in a study of CD8 T cells in ankylosing spondylitis. Overall study results and limits: There was a TCR beta motif, made of fewer than 10 highly homologous variants, that appeared characteristic of ankylosing spondylitis blood.

No antigen is known for these receptors. TCRdb used MiXCR to reprocess the 5' RACE reads, holding one entry per CDR3 protein. In the table there are 400,000 to 450,000 distinct CDR3 sequences, under 20% of which are singletons. The sequenced sample was blood, either unsorted or a sorted T cell fraction (not recorded which). These receptors originate from a male donor with ankylosing spondylitis.

In this sample, this clonotype turned up a few times. The V and J genes are TRBV12-3 or TRBV12-4 and TRBJ2-3, with TRBD1 matching 7 bases. Losses at the gene ends were 2 bases for V and 0 bases for J; bases not matched to a gene: 2. The CDR3 has 15 residues. The chain's CDR3 is CASSLRGPSTDTQYF. The CDR3, as DNA: TGTGCCAGCAGTTTAAGGGGGCCGAGCACAGATACGCAGTATTTT.

This clonotype has a handful of counts. V is TRBV6-7 and J is TRBJ2-1, with a possible D match to TRBD1 (7 bases). TRBV6-7 is recorded as an ORF, its role being uncertain. Trimming stripped 7 bases from V and 4 bases from J, with 20 bases between. There are 16 residues in the CDR3. The CDR3, as DNA: TGTGCCAGCACCCTCCTCAGACAGGGAGGATACAATGAGCAGTTCTTC. Translation: CASTLLRQGGYNEQFF.

The chain combines TRBV10-1 with TRBJ2-2; 8 positions agree with TRBD1. Germline V lookup: CDR1 WNHNN, CDR2 SYGVQD (reference sequence). CDR3 size: 14 residues. V was pared by 6 bases and J by 5 bases, with 5 bases of the junction left unmatched. The CDR3 region has the DNA TGCGCCAGCAGCTTACACAGGGGGACCGGGGAGCTGTTTTTT. Translated, it gives CASSLHRGTGELFF.

The chain is built from TRBV5-1 and TRBJ2-3; D is unclear. Germline CDR1 SGHRS, CDR2 YFSETQ. The germline V and J ends were trimmed by 4 bases and 0 bases, with 18 bases remaining between them. The CDR3 totals 17 residues. CDR3 nucleotides: TGCGCCAGCAGCGTATTGAAGGCCGCCGCCAGCACAGATACGCAGTATTTT. Translation gives CASSVLKAAASTDTQYF.

This clonotype was seen a few times. The chain joins TRBV20-1 to TRBJ1-1; no clear D. The CDR3 totals 13 residues. Germline CDR1 and CDR2: DFQATT and SNEGSKA (reference sequence). The V gene lost 3 bases and the J gene lost 4 bases, with 12 bases spanning the gap. CDR3 bases: TGCAGTGCTAGGGAGAACCCGGCCACTGAAGCTTTCTTT. The encoded protein is CSARENPATEAFF.

The rearrangement uses TRBV11-3 and TRBJ2-5; D is ambiguous. Germline assignment: CDR1 SGHNT and CDR2 YENEEA. The V gene lost 1 base and the J gene lost 1 base, with 10 bases spanning the gap. The CDR3 length is 15 residues. In nucleotides, the CDR3 is TGTGCCAGCAGCTTAGGCCAGACAATCCAAGAGACCCAGTACTTC. Amino acids: CASSLGQTIQETQYF.

V is TRBV27 and J is TRBJ2-1; 9 nucleotides align to TRBD1. Trimming took 7 bases from V and 3 from J; bases not matched to a gene: 7. The germline V gene encodes CDR1 MNHEY and CDR2 SMNVEV (reference sequence). CDR3 length: 15 residues. DNA of the CDR3: TGTGCCAGCACCCCGGGGGACAGGGACTACAATGAGCAGTTCTTC. Translated, it gives CASTPGDRDYNEQFF.

The gene calls are TRBV28 and TRBJ1-5, with D possibly being TRBD1 (5 bases). The CDR3 consists of 11 residues. V lost 5 bases, J lost 9 bases, and 8 bases lay in between. Germline V gene lookup returns CDR1 MDHEN and CDR2 SYDVKM. Here the CDR3 DNA reads TGTGCCAGCAGTATAAGGGGGCCCCAGCATTTT. Amino acid sequence: CASSIRGPQHF.

The chain uses TRBV4-3 and TRBJ2-5, with TRBD2 as a possible D gene (5 bases). Between the trimmed V and J ends, which lost 3 bases and 5 bases, there was a span of 10 bases. Germline V lookup: CDR1 LGHNA, CDR2 YSLEER. The CDR3 spans 13 residues. The CDR3 here is CASSHGESETQYF. The CDR3 DNA sequence: TGCGCCAGCAGCCACGGGGAGTCCGAGACCCAGTACTTC.

This clonotype has just a few counts. The rearrangement joins TRBV10-3 to TRBJ2-3; D unresolved. From germline, CDR1 is ENHRY and CDR2 SYGVKD. This CDR3 is built from 15 residues. V was cut by 2 bases and J by 3 bases, with 12 bases left in between. CDR3 sequence (DNA): TGTGCCATCAGTGAGAGAACCGGAAAGACAGATACGCAGTATTTT. Translating gives CAISERTGKTDTQYF.

This clonotype was detected only a few times. The rearrangement joins TRBV20-1 to TRBJ2-1, with TRBD2 matching 8 bases. V was pared by 4 bases and J by 9 bases, with 5 bases of the junction left unmatched. CDR1 is DFQATT, CDR2 SNEGSKA, per germline (reference sequence). This CDR3 is built from 12 residues. CDR3 residues: CSATAGGPEQFF. CDR3 DNA: TGCAGTGCTACTGCGGGAGGCCCTGAGCAGTTCTTC.

This clonotype appeared once. A junction end diverges from the germline sequence, so it may reflect a read error. The rearrangement joins TRBV29-1 to TRBJ2-5, with 9 positions matching TRBD2. Germline CDR1 and CDR2: SQVTM and ANQGSEA. This CDR3 has 13 amino acids. CDR3 residues: CNVGLAGVGTQYF. CDR3 DNA sequence: TGCAACGTTGGGTTAGCGGGAGTCGGGACCCAGTACTTC.

The chain recombines TRBV12-3 or TRBV12-4 with TRBJ2-7; no clear D. V shed 6 bases and J shed 0 bases, with 9 bases lying between them. The CDR3 spans 13 residues. CDR3 residues: CASRGSASYEQYF. The CDR3 DNA reads TGTGCCAGCAGGGGGTCAGCCTCCTACGAGCAGTACTTC.

The chain joins TRBV20-1 to TRBJ2-3, with 7 bases fitting TRBD2. V was pared by 6 bases and J by 6 bases, with 18 bases of the junction left unmatched. The CDR3 totals 16 residues. Germline loops: CDR1 DFQATT, CDR2 SNEGSKA (reference sequence). CDR3 DNA: TGCAGTGCGGACCTTAGGGCGGGAGCGACCAGGGATACGCAGTATTTT. Its translation is CSADLRAGATRDTQYF.

Many counts were recorded for this clonotype. V gene TRBV27 combines with J gene TRBJ1-2, with a tentative D call TRBD1 (5 bases). The CDR3 has 15 residues. Trimming took off 4 bases at V and 4 bases at J, with 16 bases between the two ends. Germline CDR1 is MNHEY and CDR2 is SMNVEV (reference sequence). This CDR3 is CASSSDIGAVYGYTF. The CDR3 DNA follows: TGTGCCAGCAGTTCGGACATTGGTGCCGTCTATGGCTACACCTTC.

The rearrangement joins TRBV27 to TRBJ2-7; no clear D gene. V dropped 5 bases and J dropped 0 bases, with 17 bases sitting between them. Germline V gives CDR1 MNHEY, CDR2 SMNVEV (reference sequence). This CDR3 contains 16 residues. The CDR3: CASSPNRVQSSYEQYF. The DNA of the CDR3 is TGTGCCAGCAGTCCGAACCGGGTCCAAAGCTCCTACGAGCAGTACTTC.

The rearrangement joins TRBV10-3 to TRBJ2-1; perhaps TRBD2 as D (6 bases). Per the germline V gene, CDR1 is ENHRY and CDR2 is SYGVKD. Trimming shortened V by 2 bases and J by 5 bases, and 13 bases separated the two germline ends. This CDR3 has 15 amino acids. DNA for the CDR3: TGTGCCATCAGTGAGAGGGGCGGGAAGGACAATGAGCAGTTCTTC. It specifies CAISERGGKDNEQFF.

This clonotype was seen repeatedly, ten times or more. The chain combines TRBV7-9 with TRBJ1-1; TRBD1 is a possible D gene (6 bases). V gave up 3 bases and J gave up 3 bases, with 17 bases separating them. This CDR3 has 16 amino acids. The germline V gene has CDR1 SEHNR and CDR2 FQNEAQ (reference sequence). The CDR3 reads CASSFVPGVTDTEAFF. The CDR3 region has the DNA TGTGCCAGCAGCTTCGTCCCAGGGGTAACGGACACTGAAGCTTTCTTT.

V usage is TRBV4-1 and J usage is TRBJ2-1; D might be TRBD2 (6 bases). Trimming shortened V by 0 bases and J by 0 bases, and 9 bases separated the two germline ends. The CDR3 runs 16 residues. Germline CDR1 and CDR2: MGHRA and YSYEKL. CDR3 loop: CASSQEMGGSYNEQFF. CDR3 bases: TGCGCCAGCAGCCAAGAGATGGGGGGCTCCTACAATGAGCAGTTCTTC.

This chain links TRBV6-4 with TRBJ2-2; weak D call: TRBD2 (6 bases). There are 14 residues in the CDR3. V gave up 2 bases and J gave up 6 bases, with 10 bases separating them. Germline V gene sequence: CDR1 MRHNA, CDR2 SNTAGT. The CDR3 reads CASSDRGGSGELFF. CDR3 bases: TGTGCCAGCAGTGACCGGGGAGGATCCGGGGAGCTGTTTTTT.

This clonotype appeared many times. The chain employs TRBV29-1 and TRBJ1-1; tentatively, D is TRBD1 (6 bases). The germline V and J ends were trimmed by 4 bases and 6 bases, with 12 bases remaining between them. The germline V gene encodes CDR1 SQVTM and CDR2 ANQGSEA. The CDR3 consists of 12 residues. CDR3 nucleotides: TGCAGCGTTGGGGGGCGCGGGGCTGAAGCTTTCTTT. Its protein is CSVGGRGAEAFF.

This clonotype was found many times. The V and J genes are TRBV12-3 or TRBV12-4 and TRBJ1-4, with a tentative D call TRBD1 (5 bases). This CDR3 region has 15 residues. With 4 bases removed from V and 4 bases from J, the gap between germline ends came to 13 bases. The CDR3 is CASSYDQGFNEKLFF. The CDR3 DNA follows: TGTGCCAGCAGTTATGATCAGGGCTTTAATGAAAAACTGTTTTTT.

This clonotype was counted many times. The V call is TRBV7-2, the J call TRBJ2-4, with a possible D match to TRBD1 (6 bases). V lost 0 bases and J lost 7, with 16 bases in between. In germline, CDR1 is SGHTA, CDR2 FQGNSA. The CDR3 has 16 residues. The DNA for the CDR3 is TGTGCCAGCAGCTTAGCGAGTCGGCAGGGGAAGAACATTCAGTACTTC. Translating gives CASSLASRQGKNIQYF.

This clonotype has a single count. This chain links TRBV29-1 with TRBJ1-1; D gene uncertain. The length of the CDR3 is 12 residues. The V and J ends lost 4 bases and 3 bases respectively, with 9 bases between them. Germline lookup yields CDR1 SQVTM and CDR2 ANQGSEA. CDR3 coding DNA: TGCAGCGTTGGGGGTAGGTACACTGAAGCTTTCTTT. It codes for CSVGGRYTEAFF.

In this sample, this clonotype turned up a few times. The chain carries TRBV12-3 or TRBV12-4 and TRBJ2-2; 10 nucleotides align to TRBD1. The CDR3 has 18 residues. Trimming cost V 1 base and J 1 base; bases outside gene matches: 6. The DNA for the CDR3 is TGTGCCAGCAGTTTAGTACTGGGGACAGGGGAGAACACCGGGGAGCTGTTTTTT. Amino acid sequence: CASSLVLGTGENTGELFF.

This clonotype came up a few times. The rearrangement uses TRBV18 and TRBJ2-3, with 9 positions matching TRBD1. V was clipped by 6 bases and J by 5 bases; unmatched bases: 9. The germline V gene encodes CDR1 KGHSH and CDR2 LQKENI. The CDR3 length is 15 residues. The CDR3 DNA is TGTGCCAGCTCCTCCGGGACAGGGTCAGGAGATACGCAGTATTTT. This translates into CASSSGTGSGDTQYF.

The sample holds a few counts of this clonotype. The CDR3 bases are TGTGCCAGCAGCTACGACACGAACACCGGGGAGCTGTTTTTT. Protein sequence: CASSYDTNTGELFF. The chain carries TRBV7-3 and TRBJ2-2; D call uncertain. CDR1 and CDR2 (germline): SGHTA, FQGTGA. V was shortened by 4 bases and J by 0 bases, with 6 bases between the two germline ends. CDR3 length: 14 amino acids.